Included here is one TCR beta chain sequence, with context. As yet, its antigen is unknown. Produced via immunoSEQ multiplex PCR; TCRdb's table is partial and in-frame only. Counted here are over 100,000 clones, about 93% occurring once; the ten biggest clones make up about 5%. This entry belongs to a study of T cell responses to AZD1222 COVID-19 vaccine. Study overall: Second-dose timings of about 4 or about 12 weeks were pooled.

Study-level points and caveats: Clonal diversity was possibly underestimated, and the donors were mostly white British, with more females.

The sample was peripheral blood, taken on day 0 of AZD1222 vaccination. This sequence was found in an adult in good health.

The CDR3 region has the DNA TGTGCCAGTAAAGCAGGGTGGGGGAACACTGAAGCTTTCTTT. Translated, it gives CASKAGWGNTEAFF. The V call is TRBV19, the J call TRBJ1-1; D may be TRBD1 (5 bases). Per germline, CDR1 LNHDA and CDR2 SQIVND (reference sequence). This CDR3 spans 14 amino acids. V lost 7 bases and J 1 base, leaving 13 bases between the germline ends.